The table lists the clone carrying this TCR beta chain with a few counts. Its antigen remains unknown. The sample comes from a study of beta chain features in type 1 diabetes. Overall study findings and caveats: In patients and controls equally, PCR might favor templates that are shorter. Across all four CD4+ subsets, people with type 1 diabetes showed modestly shorter TCRB CDR3s. There was a possibility that cDNA sequencing over-represented cells with high TCR expression. In type 1 diabetes patients, VDJ junctions had fewer insertions; deletions at these junctions were more frequent.

Germline V gene sequence: CDR1 SGHDN, CDR2 FVKESK. The CDR3 consists of 14 residues. The V end was cut by 1 base, the J end by 2 bases, with 7 bases between. Reverse transcribing all isolated RNA meant expressed TCRB transcripts were sequenced. Libraries were prepared by immunoSEQ multiplex PCR; TCRdb keeps only in-frame clonotypes and omits some of them. Among 300,000 or so clones listed, about 14% were seen once. CD4+ naive, central memory, regulatory and stem cell-like memory cells were sorted via CD45RO/CCR7/CD25/CD127/CD95/CD27. The receptor was derived from a woman under 30 with type 1 diabetes. Sequenced material: naive CD4+ T cells from blood. V usage is TRBV14 and J usage is TRBJ2-3; D is perhaps TRBD2 (5 bases). DNA for the CDR3: TGTGCCAGCAGCCAAGGAGACTACACAGATACGCAGTATTTT. Its translation is CASSQGDYTDTQYF.